One and the same sample provided the 26 T cell receptor beta chains below, sequenced in a study of T cells in Graves' hyperthyroidism and ophthalmopathy (dated by TCRdb to 2018 to 2020). Library construction relied on multiplex PCR. TCRdb records Illumina HiSeq 2000 as the sequencer. TCR beta CDR3 regions were amplified from RNA transcripts. The TCR CDR3 was subjected to a first round of RT-PCR using the HTBI primer set and the Qiagen OneStep RT-PCR kit. TCRdb reprocessed the public reads (quality trimming at Q25 with fastp, clone calling with MiXCR) and kept in-frame beta chains. When rows share a CDR3 protein, they turn into one entry using the most common DNA and genes. The sample data list 730,000 or so distinct CDR3 sequences, and around 19% of these were observed just once. The biggest ten clones account for over 15% of the sample. Sample: blood. These receptors all stem from a woman aged 50 to 60 with Graves' hyperthyroidism that later progressed to Graves' ophthalmopathy.

The CDR3 DNA reads as TGTGCCAGCAGCTCGTCGGTAGGGGGATGGGATCAGCCCCAGCATTTT. Protein: CASSSSVGGWDQPQHF. This chain links TRBV7-9 with TRBJ1-5, with D tentatively TRBD1 (6 bases). V dropped 4 bases and J dropped 5 bases, with 18 bases sitting between them. CDR1 and CDR2 from the germline V gene are SEHNR and FQNEAQ (reference sequence). The CDR3 is 16 amino acids.

This clonotype was observed a single time. This clone may be a read error of a much larger clone one base away. This rearrangement joins TRBV20-1 to TRBJ2-7, with 8 bases aligning to TRBD2. Germline V gene data show CDR1 as DFQATT and CDR2 as SNEGSKA (reference sequence). The CDR3 has 14 amino acids. DNA of the CDR3: TGCGGTGCTCCCCTGGCGGGGGGTATCTACGAGCAGTACTTC. Its translation is CGAPLAGGIYEQYF.

The rearrangement links TRBV20-1 to TRBJ1-4; D remains ambiguous. Trimming cost V 0 bases and J 3 bases, with 8 bases left between them. The CDR3 contains 14 residues. Looked up from germline, CDR1 is DFQATT and CDR2 is SNEGSKA (reference sequence). DNA of the CDR3: TGCAGTGCTAGAGATCCGGGAGCTAATGAAAAACTGTTTTTT. Its protein product is CSARDPGANEKLFF.

This clonotype was seen a handful of times. The CDR3 sequence is CASSLGLARSYNEQFF. In DNA form, the CDR3 reads TGTGCCAGCAGCTTAGGTCTAGCGAGGTCCTACAATGAGCAGTTCTTC. The chain joins TRBV7-9 to TRBJ2-1; D might be TRBD2 (6 bases). V lost 1 base and J 1 base, leaving 11 bases between the germline ends. Germline V lookup: CDR1 SEHNR, CDR2 FQNEAQ (reference sequence). The CDR3 length is 16 residues.

This clonotype has a count of ten or more. The chain is built from TRBV2 and TRBJ1-1; 8 bases match TRBD1. This CDR3 is 13 amino acids long. V gave up 3 bases and J gave up 7 bases; unmatched junction bases: 4. From germline, CDR1 is SNHLY and CDR2 FYNNEI. In DNA, the CDR3 is TGTGCCAGCAGTGAGGACAGGGTGGGTGAAGCTTTCTTT. This sequence encodes CASSEDRVGEAFF.

The gene calls are TRBV6-5 and TRBJ2-3; D is possibly TRBD2 (5 bases). Trimming stripped 0 bases from V and 0 bases from J, with 16 bases between. The CDR3 covers 18 residues. Germline CDR1 is MNHEY and CDR2 is SVGAGI. In DNA form, the CDR3 reads TGTGCCAGCAGTTACTCCCCACCAGCGGTCTCTAGCACAGATACGCAGTATTTT. Amino acids: CASSYSPPAVSSTDTQYF.

This chain links TRBV20-1 with TRBJ2-2, with D uncertain. Germline CDR1 and CDR2: DFQATT and SNEGSKA (reference sequence). V lost 0 bases and J 1 base, leaving 9 bases between the germline ends. This CDR3 contains 15 residues. The CDR3 DNA is TGCAGTGCTAGAGACCAGCAGAAGAACACCGGGGAGCTGTTTTTT. Translating it yields CSARDQQKNTGELFF.

This clonotype was recorded a few times. The chain couples TRBV24-1 to TRBJ2-1; tentatively, D is TRBD2 (6 bases). The V and J ends lost 5 bases and 9 bases respectively, with 10 bases between them. This CDR3 spans 12 amino acids. The germline V gene encodes CDR1 KGHDR and CDR2 SFDVKD. CDR3 sequence: CATSGGVAEQFF. CDR3 bases: TGTGCCACCAGTGGCGGGGTGGCTGAGCAGTTCTTC.

This clonotype appeared many times. The chain carries TRBV2 and TRBJ2-7; D unclear. V dropped 10 bases and J dropped 5 bases, with 15 bases sitting between them. The CDR3 sequence is 12 residues long. In germline, CDR1 is SNHLY, CDR2 FYNNEI. Here the CDR3 DNA reads TGTGCCATCCCAGGAGTTGGGGACGAGCAGTACTTC. Protein product: CAIPGVGDEQYF.

This clonotype was seen more than once but under ten times. The genes are TRBV7-8 and TRBJ2-3; D may be TRBD2 (5 bases). CDR1 SGHVS and CDR2 FQNEAQ come from the germline V gene. The length of the CDR3 is 17 residues. The ends were cut back, 0 bases at V and 4 bases at J, with 17 bases in the middle. CDR3 region: CASSLAIAAARADTQYF. In nucleotides, the CDR3 is TGTGCCAGCAGCTTAGCAATCGCAGCGGCTAGGGCAGATACGCAGTATTTT.

This clonotype was found many times. The genes are TRBV5-1 and TRBJ1-1; 11 bases line up with TRBD1. The CDR3 sequence is 18 residues long. CDR1 is SGHRS and CDR2 is YFSETQ in the germline V gene. V lost 3 bases, J lost 0 bases, and 10 bases stayed unmatched. The CDR3 is CASSSLLRDRGMNTEAFF. In DNA form, the CDR3 reads TGCGCCAGCAGCTCTTTACTCCGGGACAGGGGGATGAACACTGAAGCTTTCTTT.

This clonotype was found many times. This chain uses TRBV30 with TRBJ2-1, with D perhaps given as TRBD1 or TRBD2 (5 bases each). CDR1 GTSNPN and CDR2 SVGIG come from the germline V gene (reference sequence). V was shortened by 3 bases and J by 10 bases, with 13 bases between the two germline ends. This CDR3 comprises 12 residues. The CDR3 spells CAWSEGPGEQFF. The CDR3 DNA follows: TGTGCCTGGAGCGAGGGACCCGGGGAGCAGTTCTTC.

In its sample, this clonotype was seen a few times. This sequence joins TRBV20-1 and TRBJ1-4, with D hard to call. Trimming took off 3 bases at V and 2 bases at J, with 13 bases between the two ends. The CDR3 runs 15 residues. Germline V gene data show CDR1 as DFQATT and CDR2 as SNEGSKA (reference sequence). CDR3 protein: CSASYCPATNEKLFF. In DNA form, the CDR3 reads TGCAGTGCTAGCTACTGCCCTGCTACTAATGAAAAACTGTTTTTT.

The sample holds a few counts of this clonotype. This chain connects TRBV6-5 to TRBJ1-5, with unresolved D. CDR3 size: 14 residues. Germline CDR1 MNHEY, CDR2 SVGAGI. Trimming shortened V by 0 bases and J by 6 bases, and 9 bases separated the two germline ends. CDR3 residues: CASSYSRKGQPQHF. In nucleotides, the CDR3 is TGTGCCAGCAGTTACTCCCGCAAGGGTCAGCCCCAGCATTTT.

The J gene is TRBJ2-3, the V gene TRBV12-3 or TRBV12-4; 10 bases line up with TRBD2. CDR3 length equals 15 residues. The V segment lost 6 bases and the J segment 8 bases; nucleotides outside the gene matches: 11. CDR3 sequence reads: CASRSLSGGASTQYF. The DNA for the CDR3 is TGTGCCAGCAGATCACTAAGCGGGGGGGCCAGTACGCAGTATTTT.

The rearrangement joins TRBV6-2 or TRBV6-3 to TRBJ2-7, with 10 bases that match TRBD2. After removal of 6 bases from V and 5 bases from J, the junction contained 7 bases not matched to a gene. Germline-derived CDR1 and CDR2 are MNHEY and SVGEGT. The CDR3 is made up of 14 amino acids. The CDR3 sequence: CASSRGLAVDEQYF. DNA of the CDR3: TGTGCCAGCAGCCGTGGACTAGCGGTGGACGAGCAGTACTTC.

CDR3 nucleotide sequence: TGTGCGCGTACGCTCGACAAGTGCACAGATACGCAGTATTTT. Translating it yields CARTLDKCTDTQYF. The chain has TRBV25-1 and TRBJ2-3, with D unclear. The CDR3 covers 14 residues. Per the germline V gene, CDR1 is MGHDK and CDR2 is SYGVNS.

There are a few counts of this clonotype. The rearrangement uses TRBV5-1 and TRBJ1-3, with 10 bases lining up with TRBD1. The CDR3 consists of 17 residues. Germline trimming cut 2 bases from V and 4 bases from J; bases unmatched to any gene: 9. Per germline, CDR1 SGHRS and CDR2 YFSETQ. The CDR3 nucleotides are TGCGCCAGCAGCTTTACCCCGACAGGGGGCGCGGGAAACACCATATATTTT. It encodes CASSFTPTGGAGNTIYF.

This clonotype was detected a few times. CDR3 nucleotide sequence: TGTGCCAGCATCTGGGCAGGGTGGGGAAACACCATATATTTT. It translates to CASIWAGWGNTIYF. This chain joins TRBV2 and TRBJ1-3; possible D gene TRBD1, 5 bases. In germline, CDR1 is SNHLY, CDR2 FYNNEI. CDR3 size: 14 residues. Trimming pared 7 bases from V and 4 bases from J, leaving 14 bases between. Complete variable domain (other parts from reference TRBV2 and TRBJ1-3): EPEVTQTPSHQVTQMGQEVILRCVPISNHLYFYWYRQILGQKVEFLVSFYNNEISEKSEIFDDQFSVERPDGSNFTLKIRSTKLEDSAMYFCASIWAGWGNTIYFGEGSWLTVV.

The chain combines TRBV10-3 with TRBJ1-2; 7 nucleotides line up with TRBD1. The junction had 9 bases not matched to a gene; V was cut back by 7 bases and J by 7 bases. Germline CDR1 ENHRY, CDR2 SYGVKD. CDR3 size: 13 residues. The CDR3 region is CAITIDRVVGYTF. CDR3 sequence (DNA): TGTGCCATCACAATTGACAGGGTGGTTGGCTACACCTTC.

Ten or more counts support this clonotype. One end of the junction does not line up with germline, which may come from a read error. The gene calls are TRBV3-1 and TRBJ1-1; D uncertain. CDR1 is LGHDT, CDR2 YNNKEL, per germline (reference sequence). The CDR3 runs 14 residues. The DNA of the CDR3 is TGTGCCAGCACCCAAACAGAGGGCTGGACTGAAGCTTTCTTT. Its translation is CASTQTEGWTEAFF.

This clonotype was detected many times. V gene TRBV11-2 combines with J gene TRBJ1-2, with 9 bases identical to TRBD1. Per the germline V gene, CDR1 is SGHAT and CDR2 is FQNNGV. The CDR3 runs 17 residues. J gave up 4 bases and V 6 bases, and 15 bases lay outside the gene matches. CDR3 region: CASRPIPGTGKGYGYTF. The DNA for the CDR3 is TGTGCCAGCAGACCTATACCCGGGACAGGGAAGGGCTATGGCTACACCTTC.

This clonotype came up a few times. The chain joins TRBV29-1 to TRBJ1-1; D gene uncertain. Germline CDR1 is SQVTM and CDR2 is ANQGSEA. The CDR3 has 13 residues. Trimming pared 8 bases from V and 1 base from J, leaving 14 bases between. CDR3 region: CSLQVGANTEAFF. The DNA of the CDR3 is TGCAGCCTGCAGGTCGGTGCGAACACTGAAGCTTTCTTT.

In this sample, this clonotype turned up a few times. The chain joins TRBV29-1 to TRBJ2-7; 7 bases fit TRBD2. Looked up from germline, CDR1 is SQVTM and CDR2 is ANQGSEA. The CDR3 has 16 amino acids. V was pared by 8 bases and J by 0 bases, with 16 bases of the junction left unmatched. CDR3 region: CSTADLGGSSSYEQYF. DNA for the CDR3: TGCAGCACCGCAGATCTGGGGGGGTCAAGCTCCTACGAGCAGTACTTC.

This clonotype was observed many times. The chain is built from TRBV2 and TRBJ1-1, with a weak D call TRBD1 (6 bases). The CDR3 is 14 residues long. The V gene lost 6 bases and the J gene lost 8 bases, with 19 bases spanning the gap. CDR1 and CDR2 (germline): SNHLY, FYNNEI. The CDR3 loop is CASRTPRDISEAFF. The CDR3 DNA reads TGTGCCAGCAGGACTCCACGGGACATCTCCGAAGCTTTCTTT.

This chain joins TRBV6-2 or TRBV6-3 and TRBJ1-2, with 7 bases that match TRBD1. CDR1 MNHEY and CDR2 SVGEGT come from the germline V gene. V dropped 2 bases and J dropped 8; count of bases not matched to a gene: 8. The length of the CDR3 is 14 residues. CDR3 nucleotide sequence: TGTGCCAGCAGTTACGCTTACAGGGACAGCGGCTACACCTTC. It is translated as CASSYAYRDSGYTF.